This TCR beta chain was observed in a study of shared clonotypes between healthy human individuals (dated by TCRdb to about 2020). Some background on the complete study: A couple of women and a few men aged 18 to 49 years were included in the cohort. Per donor, leukapheresis produced somewhere between about 0.94 and 10 billion PBMCs. Blood TCR repertoires of four to six healthy adults were deeply sequenced to estimate repertoire size and the extent of clonotype sharing between individuals. Libraries were prepared and TCR repertoires were sequenced by different laboratories using diverse techniques, in order to increase sequencing depth and limit assay-specific biases. For each donor, CD4 naive and CD4 memory were each given three plates, CD8 naive was given two plates, and CD8 memory was given one plate. Broad study findings and their caveats: Pairwise subsampling indicated that sequencing depth was expected to affect the degree of clonotype sharing among donors. Incomplete sequencing was indicated by rarefaction of sorted-subset datasets, despite the large sequencing depth. Compared with non-shared clonotypes, clonotypes shared by all four sorted-subset donors had higher generation probabilities. The genetic and exposure-history diversity represented was limited by the small number of donors. Sharing across several donors was observed for roughly 5.4% of naive CD4, under 4% of naive CD8, 2.3% of memory CD4, and about 0.4% of memory CD8 clonotypes. Naive subsets generally had larger estimated clonotype richness than memory subsets did. Sampling was restricted to blood, and TCR repertoires in tissue are likely to differ from TCR repertoires in blood.

TCR CDR3 regions were amplified from genomic DNA by multiplex PCR using the deep immunoSEQ assay. Extracted genomic DNA from each cell subset was distributed evenly across all wells of several immunoSEQ 96-well plates, and each plate was treated as a replicate. For sorted subsets, about 200 ng genomic DNA, equal to about 30,000 T cell genomes, was loaded into each replicate PCR. The purified libraries were quantified using a Qubit 3.0 fluorometer, sized with a Bioanalyzer 2100, and then quantified again using the KAPA Library Quantification kit. Every immunoSEQ 96-well plate was sequenced on a dedicated single-read 150-cycle Illumina NextSeq 550 flow cell. The paper's data handling went like this. The immunoSEQ output contained only junctional sequences without quality scores, so filtering could not match that applied to full-length reads. To assign V/J genes and CDR3, sequences were annotated against IMGT germline references using PyIR, a Python wrapper for IgBLAST v1.9. Reads with weak V/J assignments (E-value above 1e-6), missing CDR3, stop codons, out-of-frame junctions, or ambiguous translated residues were removed. V3J clonotypes were defined by identical inferred V gene, J gene, and CDR3 amino acid sequence. The percentage overlap between two repertoires was calculated by dividing the number of shared unique clonotypes by the size of the smaller repertoire. Three approaches were used to assess repertoire richness: RTK rarefaction, the Chao1 estimator, and Recon v2.1 estimates of unobserved clonotypes. For all TCRbeta clonotypes obtained by the gDNA method from several donors, generation probabilities were computed with OLGA. The source is immuneACCESS, and TCRdb retained only in-frame sequences with V and J called. Part of the clones is not carried over; for the studies checked, unresolved V genes explain less than half of this, and the remainder is unexplained. V and J calls and clone size are given by that table; D and trimming were obtained from the DNA. This sample is represented by over a million clones; approximately 80% of them were singletons. Approximately 0.5% of the sample lies in the top ten.

At the junction V is shortened by 5 bases and J by 5 bases, with 13 bases in between. The CDR3 sequence holds 13 residues, the cysteine and phenylalanine included. Kept here is only the CDR3 DNA, which spans 39 bases and is read in frame from base 1. CDR1 and CDR2 are drawn from the germline V gene: SGHTA, FQGNSA. Only one count was recorded for this clone. There is no known antigen for this receptor. Per-base quality was not reported, and no clone a single base away is much larger than it. The donors were healthy, HIV-negative adults who had no recently reported acute infections or vaccinations. Every donor was a Caucasian adult living in Nashville, Tennessee, USA. CD4+ T cells were enriched by magnetic negative selection, after which naive cells were positively selected on CD45RA and the negative fraction was taken as the memory subset. After blood collection by leukapheresis, PBMCs were isolated using Ficoll-Histopaque density gradient centrifugation and then cryopreserved in the vapor phase of liquid nitrogen. Analytical flow cytometry was used to check the purity and quantity of each magnetically sorted T cell population. Genomic DNA was isolated from every sorted fraction and measured by UV absorbance on a Nanodrop 2000c.

Recombination linked TRBV7-2 to TRBJ2-7, and TRBD1 may be the D gene, going by 6 matching bases. The material sequenced was memory CD4+ T cells from PBMCs. Taken with the paper, the label for cell subset or site translates to: CD45RA-negative fraction. The receptor was derived from a man aged 18 to 29 in good health. Some clones in this sample may be carry-over from other donors' samples. The nucleotide sequence reads as follows: TGTGCCAGCAGCCAACAGGGTTTAGACGAGCAGTACTTC. Its coded protein is CASSQQGLDEQYF.